This TCR beta chain was captured in a study of T-cell reconstitution after alpha-beta-depleted transplantation in children. General study results and limits: The main origin of T-cell counts and diversity one year after transplant was newly produced T cells. It was reported that alpha-beta T cells came from several hundred expanded graft clones (about two months after transplant). For some patients, TCRbeta diversity was high at day 60 because of recipient T cells and thymic progenitors that survived.

V shed 5 bases, J shed 11 bases, and the junction held 15 bases outside the gene matches. The CDR3 sequence is 15 residues long. CDR1 and CDR2 from the germline V gene are SGHVS and FQNEAQ. This clonotype was seen more than once but under ten times. What it recognizes is unknown. The TCRbeta library incorporated unique molecular identifiers. TCRdb re-derived calls from the PCR reads in MiXCR, one entry per CDR3 protein. The profile shows 450,000 to 550,000 distinct CDR3 sequences, about an eighth of them singletons. The source is a female patient younger than 10 who had a stem cell transplant for aplastic anemia, so the T cells may come from the graft donor. Sequenced material: PBMCs, mostly from graft donor cells, taken 180 days after TCRalphabeta/CD19-depleted stem cell transplant. The genes are TRBV7-8 and TRBJ1-1, with TRBD1 matching over 9 bases. CDR3 nucleotide sequence: TGTGCCAGCAGCCTACGGGGGGCTCGGACAGGGGAGGCTTTCTTT. This codes for CASSLRGARTGEAFF.